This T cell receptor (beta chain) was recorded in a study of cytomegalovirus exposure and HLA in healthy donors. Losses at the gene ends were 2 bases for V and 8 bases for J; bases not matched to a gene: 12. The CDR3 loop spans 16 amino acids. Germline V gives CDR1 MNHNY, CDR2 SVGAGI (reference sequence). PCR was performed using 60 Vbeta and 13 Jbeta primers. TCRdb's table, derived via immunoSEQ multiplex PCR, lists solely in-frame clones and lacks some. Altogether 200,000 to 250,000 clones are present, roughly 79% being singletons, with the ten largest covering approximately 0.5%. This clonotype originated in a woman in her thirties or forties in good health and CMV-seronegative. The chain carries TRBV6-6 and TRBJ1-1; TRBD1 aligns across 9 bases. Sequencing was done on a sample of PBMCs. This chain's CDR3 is CASSYPRTGANREAFF. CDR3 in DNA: TGTGCCAGCAGTTACCCCCGGACAGGGGCGAACAGGGAAGCTTTCTTT.